Following are 23 T cell receptor beta chains from one sample sequenced in a study of neoadjuvant anti-PD-1 for oral cavity cancer. As for time point: after neoadjuvant nivolumab, at surgical resection. The table came from immunoSEQ multiplex PCR; TCRdb's copy has only in-frame clones and leaves some out. This table has tens of thousands of clones, 35% to 55% appearing once. The sample was tumor tissue, taken after nivolumab (anti-PD-1) treatment. Receptor source: a person between 40 and 79 years old with oral cavity squamous cell carcinoma.

The rearrangement joins TRBV7-9 to TRBJ2-2, with no clear D. There are 11 residues in the CDR3. Per the germline V gene, CDR1 is SEHNR and CDR2 is FQNEAQ (reference sequence). V was cut by 2 bases and J by 6 bases, with 1 base left in between. CDR3: CASSLPGELFF. In nucleotides, the CDR3 is TGTGCCAGCAGCTTACCCGGGGAGCTGTTTTTT.

This chain connects TRBV5-1 to TRBJ1-2; D remains unclear. Between the trimmed V and J ends, which lost 0 bases and 0 bases, there was a span of 12 bases. The CDR3 sequence is 16 residues long. Germline loops: CDR1 SGHRS, CDR2 YFSETQ. The CDR3 DNA is TGCGCCAGCAGCTTGGCCCTGGACGGCTCTAACTATGGCTACACCTTC. Protein product: CASSLALDGSNYGYTF.

This chain links TRBV11-3 with TRBJ2-3, with D perhaps TRBD2 (7 bases). Germline values: CDR1 SGHNT, CDR2 YENEEA. The CDR3 is 14 amino acids. V was pared by 1 base and J by 5 bases, with 10 bases between. CDR3 amino acids: CASSLGGGEDTQYF. The CDR3 region has the DNA TGTGCCAGCAGCTTAGGCGGGGGCGAAGATACGCAGTATTTT.

This clone appeared a few times. The chain recombines TRBV10-3 with TRBJ1-4; D gene ambiguous. This CDR3 is built from 12 residues. Germline assignment: CDR1 ENHRY and CDR2 SYGVKD. V lost 6 bases to trimming and J lost 3 bases, with 5 bases between them. DNA for the CDR3: TGTGCCATCAGGGGGTCTAATGAAAAACTGTTTTTT. Its protein product is CAIRGSNEKLFF.

V gene TRBV5-1 combines with J gene TRBJ1-6; 9 nucleotides align to TRBD1. The germline V gene encodes CDR1 SGHRS and CDR2 YFSETQ. The CDR3 covers 16 residues. V dropped 1 base and J dropped 8; count of bases not matched to a gene: 7. CDR3 residues: CASSLYGQGSYSPLHF. CDR3 in DNA: TGCGCCAGCAGCTTGTACGGACAGGGGTCTTATTCACCCCTCCACTTT.

The gene calls are TRBV4-2 and TRBJ2-1; TRBD1 matches at 9 bases. Per the germline V gene, CDR1 is LGHNA and CDR2 is YNFKEQ. J was trimmed by 2 bases and V by 5 bases; bases with no gene match: 10. The CDR3 is 17 residues long. The CDR3 sequence: CASSFPGDRVTYNEQFF. CDR3 nucleotides: TGTGCCAGCAGCTTCCCGGGGGACAGGGTAACCTACAATGAGCAGTTCTTC.

This clone was counted at least ten times. The V and J genes are TRBV7-9 and TRBJ2-3, with D tentatively TRBD1 (5 bases). The CDR3 is 17 residues long. The V gene's germline CDR1 is SEHNR and CDR2 FQNEAQ (reference sequence). V lost 5 bases and J 0 bases, leaving 18 bases between the germline ends. CDR3 sequence reads: CASSPGMTASSTDTQYF. DNA for the CDR3: TGTGCCAGCAGCCCGGGCATGACAGCTTCAAGCACAGATACGCAGTATTTT. Full variable domain (rest looked up from reference TRBV7-9 and TRBJ2-3): DTGVSQNPRHKITKRGQNVTFRCDPISEHNRLYWYRQTLGQGPEFLTYFQNEAQLEKSRLLSDRFSAERPKGSFSTLEIQRTEQGDSAMYLCASSPGMTASSTDTQYFGPGTRLTVL.

The V call is TRBV6-4, the J call TRBJ2-3; 9 bases line up with TRBD2. The CDR3 is 17 amino acids. After removal of 6 bases from V and 3 bases from J, the junction contained 13 bases not matched to a gene. Germline V gene data show CDR1 as MRHNA and CDR2 as SNTAGT. CDR3 protein: CASRDPFGGGATDTQYF. In nucleotides, the CDR3 is TGTGCCAGCAGGGATCCCTTTGGCGGGGGGGCGACAGATACGCAGTATTTT.

The chain recombines TRBV5-1 with TRBJ2-3; 12 positions match TRBD2. CDR3 length: 13 amino acids. V dropped 2 bases and J dropped 9; count of bases not matched to a gene: 1. In germline, CDR1 is SGHRS, CDR2 YFSETQ. The CDR3 DNA reads TGCGCCAGCAGCTTACTAGCGGGGGGCACGCAGTATTTT. Protein: CASSLLAGGTQYF.

This chain connects TRBV19 to TRBJ1-1; no firm D call. CDR1 and CDR2 (germline): LNHDA, SQIVND (reference sequence). The CDR3 has 12 residues. The germline V and J ends were trimmed by 5 bases and 7 bases, with 11 bases remaining between them. The CDR3 reads CASSRGWGEAFF. The CDR3, as DNA: TGTGCCAGTAGTCGGGGTTGGGGTGAAGCTTTCTTT.

This clone came up many times. The chain uses TRBV19 and TRBJ2-3; perhaps TRBD1 as D (5 bases). V was cut by 5 bases and J by 7 bases, with 10 bases left in between. In germline, CDR1 is LNHDA, CDR2 SQIVND (reference sequence). The CDR3 totals 12 residues. CDR3 in amino acids: CASSQTVNTQYF. The CDR3 DNA reads as TGTGCCAGTAGTCAGACAGTGAATACGCAGTATTTT.

CDR3 sequence: CSVVPGNGNTIYF. CDR3 DNA sequence: TGCAGCGTTGTTCCTGGGAACGGAAACACCATATATTTT. The V gene is TRBV29-1, the J gene TRBJ1-3; D ambiguous. The CDR3 runs 13 residues. The V end lost 4 bases, the J end lost 4 bases, and 11 bases lay between the germline ends. CDR1 is SQVTM, CDR2 ANQGSEA, per germline.

V and J are TRBV7-9 and TRBJ1-5; 8 nucleotides line up with TRBD1. The CDR3 has 16 residues. CDR1 and CDR2 (germline): SEHNR, FQNEAQ (reference sequence). Trimming removed 5 bases from V and 3 bases from J; junction bases left unmatched: 9. The CDR3 protein is CASSPRDRQTNQPQHF. The DNA of the CDR3 is TGTGCCAGCAGCCCAAGGGACAGGCAAACCAATCAGCCCCAGCATTTT.

The CDR3 DNA follows: TGTGCCAGCAGTTACTCCGGGACAGGGGGTCTCTACGAGCAGTACTTC. Translation gives CASSYSGTGGLYEQYF. The chain couples TRBV6-5 to TRBJ2-7; 11 bases match TRBD1. The V gene's germline CDR1 is MNHEY and CDR2 SVGAGI. Trimming at V came to 0 bases and at J to 3 bases, leaving 4 bases not matched to a gene. This CDR3 is built from 16 residues.

This clone was seen once. This chain connects TRBV10-1 to TRBJ2-3; possibly TRBD1 for D (5 bases). V was pared by 0 bases and J by 5 bases, with 9 bases between. The germline gives CDR1 WNHNN, CDR2 SYGVQD (reference sequence). The CDR3 covers 14 residues. The CDR3 sequence is CASSESQGRDTQYF. In nucleotides, the CDR3 is TGCGCCAGCAGTGAGTCTCAGGGTAGAGATACGCAGTATTTT.

The chain links TRBV25-1 to TRBJ1-1; no reliable D call. Germline-derived CDR1 and CDR2 are MGHDK and SYGVNS. V was shortened by 1 base and J by 0 bases, with 6 bases between the two germline ends. The length of the CDR3 is 14 residues. This chain's CDR3 is CASSESAVNTEAFF. The DNA of the CDR3 is TGTGCCAGCAGTGAATCGGCAGTGAACACTGAAGCTTTCTTT.

This clone has just a few counts. The chain links TRBV18 to TRBJ2-6; D may be TRBD2 (5 bases). The CDR3 loop spans 16 amino acids. The V and J ends lost 2 bases and 1 base respectively, with 9 bases between them. CDR1 and CDR2 (germline): KGHSH, LQKENI. The CDR3 DNA sequence: TGTGCCAGCTCACCAACTAGTAATTCTGGGGCCAACGTCCTGACTTTC. Protein sequence: CASSPTSNSGANVLTF. The full variable domain, with the rest looked up from reference TRBV18 and TRBJ2-6, is NAGVMQNPRHLVRRRGQEARLRCSPMKGHSHVYWYRQLPEEGLKFMVYLQKENIIDESGMPKERFSAEFPKEGPSILRIQQVVRGDSAAYFCASSPTSNSGANVLTFGAGSRLTVL.

This sequence joins TRBV4-2 and TRBJ1-3, with D possibly TRBD1 on 5 matching bases. The germline V and J ends were trimmed by 4 bases and 4 bases, with 17 bases remaining between them. Germline V gene data show CDR1 as LGHNA and CDR2 as YNFKEQ. There are 16 residues in the CDR3. CDR3 in DNA: TGTGCCAGCAGCCTACTTGGGGCTGGCGCGGGAAACACCATATATTTT. It codes for CASSLLGAGAGNTIYF.

This clone turned up a few times. The J gene is TRBJ2-2, the V gene TRBV21-1. TRBV21-1 is designated a pseudogene. This CDR3 contains 15 residues. DNA of the CDR3: TGTGCCAGCAGCTCGCGCGGGCCAGGGACCGGGGAGCTGTTTTTT. This gives the protein CASSSRGPGTGELFF.

The rearrangement links TRBV27 to TRBJ1-1; D perhaps matches TRBD1 (6 bases). CDR1 and CDR2 (germline): MNHEY, SMNVEV (reference sequence). The V gene lost 4 bases and the J gene lost 3 bases, with 18 bases spanning the gap. The CDR3 totals 16 residues. CDR3 nucleotide sequence: TGTGCCAGCAGTTCCCGAACAGGGAGGGAGTACACTGAAGCTTTCTTT. Its translation: CASSSRTGREYTEAFF.

This clone was detected only a few times. The rearrangement links TRBV18 to TRBJ1-2; D perhaps matches TRBD1 (5 bases). The CDR3 has 16 amino acids. V gave up 5 bases and J gave up 4 bases, with 20 bases separating them. CDR1 is KGHSH and CDR2 is LQKENI in the germline V gene. As DNA, the CDR3 is TGTGCCAGCTCAGAATCTGGGGCAGGTCTAAGCTATGGCTACACCTTC. Its translation is CASSESGAGLSYGYTF.

Many counts were recorded for this clone. This chain's CDR3 is CASSFDREDTQYF. CDR3 in DNA: TGTGCCAGCAGCTTTGACAGGGAAGATACGCAGTATTTT. The V gene is TRBV5-4, the J gene TRBJ2-3; 7 bases are shared with TRBD1. V lost 2 bases to trimming and J lost 5 bases; unmatched junction nucleotides: 2. Germline V lookup: CDR1 SGHNT, CDR2 YYREEE (reference sequence). This CDR3 is 13 amino acids long.

This clone was counted a few times. The genes are TRBV9 and TRBJ1-2, with a weak D call TRBD1 (5 bases). The germline V and J ends were trimmed by 0 bases and 8 bases, with 17 bases remaining between them. Germline CDR1 reads SGDLS; CDR2 reads YYNGEE. This CDR3 has 15 amino acids. The CDR3 reads CASSVEARETLGYTF. For the CDR3, the DNA is TGTGCCAGCAGCGTAGAGGCCAGGGAAACGTTGGGCTACACCTTC.